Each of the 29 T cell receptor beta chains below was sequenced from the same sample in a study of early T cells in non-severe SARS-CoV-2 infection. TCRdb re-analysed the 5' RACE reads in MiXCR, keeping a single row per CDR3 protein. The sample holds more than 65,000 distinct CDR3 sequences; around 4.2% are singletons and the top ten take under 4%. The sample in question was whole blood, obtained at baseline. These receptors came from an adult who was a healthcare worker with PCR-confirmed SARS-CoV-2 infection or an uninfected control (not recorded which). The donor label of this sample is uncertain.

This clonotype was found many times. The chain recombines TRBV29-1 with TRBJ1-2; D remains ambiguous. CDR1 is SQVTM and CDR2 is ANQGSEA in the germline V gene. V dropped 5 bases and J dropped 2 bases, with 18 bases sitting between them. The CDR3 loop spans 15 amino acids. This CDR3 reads CSVSQDEYENYGYTF. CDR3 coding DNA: TGCAGCGTTAGCCAGGACGAATATGAGAACTATGGCTACACCTTC. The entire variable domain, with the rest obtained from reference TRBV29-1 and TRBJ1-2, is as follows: SAVISQKPSRDICQRGTSLTIQCQVDSQVTMMFWYRQQPGQSLTLIATANQGSEATYESGFVIDKFPISRPNLTFSTLTVSNMSPEDSSIYLCSVSQDEYENYGYTFGSGTRLTVV.

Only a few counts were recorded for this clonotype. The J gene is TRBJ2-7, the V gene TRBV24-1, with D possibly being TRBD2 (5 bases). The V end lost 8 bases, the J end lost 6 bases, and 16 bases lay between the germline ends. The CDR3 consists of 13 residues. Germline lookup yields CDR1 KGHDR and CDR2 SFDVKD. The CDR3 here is CATTRREGGEQYF. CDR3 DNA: TGTGCCACCACTCGTCGCGAGGGCGGCGAGCAGTACTTC.

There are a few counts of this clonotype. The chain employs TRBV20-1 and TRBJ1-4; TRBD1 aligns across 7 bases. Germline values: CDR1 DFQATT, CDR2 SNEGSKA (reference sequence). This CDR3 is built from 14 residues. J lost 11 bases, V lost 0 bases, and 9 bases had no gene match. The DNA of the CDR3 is TGCAGTGCTAGAGATAGGGGGCGGGGCGAGAAACTGTTTTTT. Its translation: CSARDRGRGEKLFF.

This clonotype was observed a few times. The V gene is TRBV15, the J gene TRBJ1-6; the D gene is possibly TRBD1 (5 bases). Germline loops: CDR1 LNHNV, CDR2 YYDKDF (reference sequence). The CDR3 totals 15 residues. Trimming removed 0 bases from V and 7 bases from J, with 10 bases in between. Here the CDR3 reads CATSRDIGQNSPLHF. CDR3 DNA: TGTGCCACCAGCAGAGATATTGGACAAAATTCACCCCTCCACTTT.

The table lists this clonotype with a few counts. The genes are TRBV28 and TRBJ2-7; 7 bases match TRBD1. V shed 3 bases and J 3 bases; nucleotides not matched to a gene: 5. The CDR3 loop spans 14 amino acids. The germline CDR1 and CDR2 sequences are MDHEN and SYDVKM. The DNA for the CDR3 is TGTGCCAGCAGTTTTAGGGACAGATTCTACGAGCAGTACTTC. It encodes CASSFRDRFYEQYF. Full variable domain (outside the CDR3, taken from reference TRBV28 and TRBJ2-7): DVKVTQSSRYLVKRTGEKVFLECVQDMDHENMFWYRQDPGLGLRLIYFSYDVKMKEKGDIPEGYSVSREKKERFSLILESASTNQTSMYLCASSFRDRFYEQYFGPGTRLTVT.

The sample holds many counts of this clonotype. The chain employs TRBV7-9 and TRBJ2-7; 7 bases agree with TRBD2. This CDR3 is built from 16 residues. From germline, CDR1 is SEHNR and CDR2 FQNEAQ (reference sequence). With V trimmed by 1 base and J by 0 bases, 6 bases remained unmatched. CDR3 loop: CASSLVPGGNSYEQYF. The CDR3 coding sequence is TGTGCCAGCAGCTTAGTTCCCGGGGGGAACTCCTACGAGCAGTACTTC. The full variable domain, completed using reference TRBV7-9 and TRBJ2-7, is DTGVSQNPRHKITKRGQNVTFRCDPISEHNRLYWYRQTLGQGPEFLTYFQNEAQLEKSRLLSDRFSAERPKGSFSTLEIQRTEQGDSAMYLCASSLVPGGNSYEQYFGPGTRLTVT.

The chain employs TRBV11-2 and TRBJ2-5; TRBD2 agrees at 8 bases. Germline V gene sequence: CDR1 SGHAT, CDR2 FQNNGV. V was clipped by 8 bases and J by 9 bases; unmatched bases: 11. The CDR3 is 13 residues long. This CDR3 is CASRPATGGAQYF. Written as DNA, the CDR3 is TGTGCCAGCCGCCCGGCAACGGGAGGGGCCCAGTACTTC.

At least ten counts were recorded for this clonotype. The CDR3: CASSITPGQMNYGYTF. The CDR3 DNA reads TGTGCCAGCAGCATAACCCCGGGACAGATGAACTATGGCTACACCTTC. The chain recombines TRBV12-3 or TRBV12-4 with TRBJ1-2; the match to TRBD1 covers 7 bases. The CDR3 loop spans 16 amino acids. After removal of 6 bases from V and 2 bases from J, the junction contained 12 bases not matched to a gene.

The DNA for the CDR3 is TGTGCCAGCAGTTACTTTGGCAGGGGCACAACTAATGAAAAACTGTTTTTT. The encoded protein is CASSYFGRGTTNEKLFF. The chain carries TRBV6-5 and TRBJ1-4, with D tentatively TRBD1 (6 bases). V was clipped by 1 base and J by 0 bases, with 12 bases between them. The V gene's germline CDR1 is MNHEY and CDR2 SVGAGI. The CDR3 extends over 17 amino acids.

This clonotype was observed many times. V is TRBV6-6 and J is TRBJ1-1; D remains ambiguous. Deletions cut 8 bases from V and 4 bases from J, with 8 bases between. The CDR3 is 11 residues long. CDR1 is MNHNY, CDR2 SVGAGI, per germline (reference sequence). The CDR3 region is CASLGTTEAFF. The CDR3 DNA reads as TGTGCCAGCTTAGGTACCACTGAAGCTTTCTTT.

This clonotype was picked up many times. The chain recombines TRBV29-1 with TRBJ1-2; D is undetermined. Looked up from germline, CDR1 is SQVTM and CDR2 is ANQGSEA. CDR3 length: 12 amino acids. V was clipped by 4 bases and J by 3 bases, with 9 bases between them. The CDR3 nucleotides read TGCAGCGTTGGGCCACCGGACTATGGCTACACCTTC. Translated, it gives CSVGPPDYGYTF.

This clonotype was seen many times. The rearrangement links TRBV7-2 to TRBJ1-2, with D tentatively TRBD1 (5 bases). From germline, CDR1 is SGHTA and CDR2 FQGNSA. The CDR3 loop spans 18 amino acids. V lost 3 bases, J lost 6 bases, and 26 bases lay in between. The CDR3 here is CASSFGTVISGGNHGYTF. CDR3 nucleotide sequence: TGTGCCAGCAGCTTTGGAACAGTCATATCGGGGGGAAATCATGGCTACACCTTC. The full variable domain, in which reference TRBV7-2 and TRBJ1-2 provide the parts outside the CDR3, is GAGVSQSPSNKVTEKGKDVELRCDPISGHTALYWYRQSLGQGLEFLIYFQGNSAPDKSGLPSDRFSAERTGGSVSTLTIQRTQQEDSAVYLCASSFGTVISGGNHGYTFGSGTRLTVV.

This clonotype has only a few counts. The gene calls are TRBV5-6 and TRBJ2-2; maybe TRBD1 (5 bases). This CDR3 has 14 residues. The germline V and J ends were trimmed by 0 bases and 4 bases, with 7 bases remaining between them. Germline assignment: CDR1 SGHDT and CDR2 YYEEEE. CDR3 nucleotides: TGTGCCAGCAGCTTGGGACAGAGCACCGGGGAGCTGTTTTTT. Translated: CASSLGQSTGELFF. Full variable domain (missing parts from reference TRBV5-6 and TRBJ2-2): DAGVTQSPTHLIKTRGQQVTLRCSPKSGHDTVSWYQQALGQGPQFIFQYYEEEERQRGNFPDRFSGHQFPNYSSELNVNALLLGDSALYLCASSLGQSTGELFFGEGSRLTVL.

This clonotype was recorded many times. The CDR3 loop is CASSSGPISYNEQFF. CDR3 coding DNA: TGTGCCAGCAGCTCGGGACCGATTTCCTACAATGAGCAGTTCTTC. The V and J genes are TRBV5-6 and TRBJ2-1, with D possibly called TRBD1 or TRBD2 (5 bases each). The CDR3 contains 15 residues. V was pared by 3 bases and J by 1 base, with 11 bases between. In germline, CDR1 is SGHDT, CDR2 YYEEEE.

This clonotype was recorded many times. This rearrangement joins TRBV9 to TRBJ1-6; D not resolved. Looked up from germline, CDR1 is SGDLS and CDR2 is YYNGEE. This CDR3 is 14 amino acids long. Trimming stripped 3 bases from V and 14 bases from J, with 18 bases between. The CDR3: CASSARHSRGALHF. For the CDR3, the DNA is TGTGCCAGCAGCGCCCGACATTCTCGGGGTGCCCTCCACTTT.

In nucleotides, the CDR3 is TGTGCCACCAGCAGAGATGCGGGGGGGACCGGGGAGCTGTTTTTT. Encoded protein: CATSRDAGGTGELFF. The chain couples TRBV15 to TRBJ2-2; 9 bases are a match to TRBD2. V shed 0 bases, J shed 5 bases, and the junction held 1 base outside the gene matches. This CDR3 contains 15 residues. CDR1 is LNHNV, CDR2 YYDKDF, per germline (reference sequence).

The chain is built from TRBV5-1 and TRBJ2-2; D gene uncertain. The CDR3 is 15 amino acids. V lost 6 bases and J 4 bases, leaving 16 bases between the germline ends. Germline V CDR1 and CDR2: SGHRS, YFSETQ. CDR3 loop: CASKGTEIPTGELFF. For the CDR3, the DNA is TGCGCCAGCAAGGGAACGGAGATTCCCACCGGGGAGCTGTTTTTT.

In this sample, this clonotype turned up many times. CDR3 in amino acids: CASNDASGLQPQHF. The CDR3 region has the DNA TGTGCCAGCAACGACGCGTCAGGGCTCCAGCCCCAGCATTTT. The chain has TRBV6-5 and TRBJ1-5, with D maybe TRBD1 (5 bases). V was trimmed by 7 bases and J by 7 bases, leaving 17 bases between them. The CDR3 totals 14 residues. In germline, CDR1 is MNHEY, CDR2 SVGAGI.

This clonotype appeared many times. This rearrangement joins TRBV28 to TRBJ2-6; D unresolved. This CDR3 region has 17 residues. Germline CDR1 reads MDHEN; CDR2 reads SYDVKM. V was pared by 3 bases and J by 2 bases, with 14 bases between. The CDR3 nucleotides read TGTGCCAGCAGTTTGAACAGCCTTAGGGCTGGGGCCAACGTCCTGACTTTC. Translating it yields CASSLNSLRAGANVLTF.

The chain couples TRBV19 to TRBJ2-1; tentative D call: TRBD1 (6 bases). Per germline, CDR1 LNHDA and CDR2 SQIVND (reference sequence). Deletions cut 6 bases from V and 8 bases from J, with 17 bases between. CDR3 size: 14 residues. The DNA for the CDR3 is TGTGCCAGTAGATGGACAGCCAAGTCGGATGAGCAGTTCTTC. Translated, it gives CASRWTAKSDEQFF. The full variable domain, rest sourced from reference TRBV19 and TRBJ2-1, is DGGITQSPKYLFRKEGQNVTLSCEQNLNHDAMYWYRQDPGQGLRLIYYSQIVNDFQKGDIAEGYSVSREKKESFPLTVTSAQKNPTAFYLCASRWTAKSDEQFFGPGTRLTVL.

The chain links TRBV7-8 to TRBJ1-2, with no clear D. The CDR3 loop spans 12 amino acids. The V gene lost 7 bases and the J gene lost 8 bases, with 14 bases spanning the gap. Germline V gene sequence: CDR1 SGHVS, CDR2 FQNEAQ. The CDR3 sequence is CASTFLGEGYTF. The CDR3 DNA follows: TGTGCCAGCACCTTCCTTGGGGAAGGCTACACCTTC.

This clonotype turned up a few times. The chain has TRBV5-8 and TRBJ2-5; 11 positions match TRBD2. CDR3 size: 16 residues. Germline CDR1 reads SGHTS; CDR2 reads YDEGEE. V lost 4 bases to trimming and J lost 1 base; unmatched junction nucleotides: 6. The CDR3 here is CASSRTGTSGQETQYF. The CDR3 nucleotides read TGTGCCAGCAGCAGAACCGGGACTAGCGGCCAAGAGACCCAGTACTTC.

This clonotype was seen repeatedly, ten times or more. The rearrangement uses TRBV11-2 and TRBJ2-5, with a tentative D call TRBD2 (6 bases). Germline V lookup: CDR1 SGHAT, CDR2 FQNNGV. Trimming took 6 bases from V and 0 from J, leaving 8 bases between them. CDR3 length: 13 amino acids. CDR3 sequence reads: CASRREYQETQYF. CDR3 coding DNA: TGTGCCAGCAGACGGGAGTACCAAGAGACCCAGTACTTC.

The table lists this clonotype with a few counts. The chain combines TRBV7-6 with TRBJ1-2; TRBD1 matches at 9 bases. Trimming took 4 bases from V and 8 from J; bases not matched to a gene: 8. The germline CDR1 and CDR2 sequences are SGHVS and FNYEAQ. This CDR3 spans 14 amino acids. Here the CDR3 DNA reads TGTGCCAGCAGCTCCGGACAGGGGCATGGCGGCTACACCTTC. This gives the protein CASSSGQGHGGYTF.

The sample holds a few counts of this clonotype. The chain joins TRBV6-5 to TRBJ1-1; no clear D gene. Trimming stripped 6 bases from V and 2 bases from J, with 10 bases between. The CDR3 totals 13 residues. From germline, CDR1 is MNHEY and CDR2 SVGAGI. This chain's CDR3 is CASRGWVNTEAFF. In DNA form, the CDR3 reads TGTGCCAGCAGGGGATGGGTAAACACTGAAGCTTTCTTT.

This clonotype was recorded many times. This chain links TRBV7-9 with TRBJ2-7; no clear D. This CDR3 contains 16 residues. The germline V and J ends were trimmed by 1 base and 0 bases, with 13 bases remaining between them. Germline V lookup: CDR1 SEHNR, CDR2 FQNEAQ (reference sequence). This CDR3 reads CASSLGAGYSSYEQYF. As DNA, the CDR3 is TGTGCCAGCAGCTTAGGGGCCGGGTACAGCTCCTACGAGCAGTACTTC.

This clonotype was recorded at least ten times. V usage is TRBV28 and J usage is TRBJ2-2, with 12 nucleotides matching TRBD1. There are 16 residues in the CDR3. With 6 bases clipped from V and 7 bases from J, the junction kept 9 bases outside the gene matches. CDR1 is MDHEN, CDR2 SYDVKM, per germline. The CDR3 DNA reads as TGTGCCAGCAGCGCCCCGGGACAGGGGGCGGGCGGGGAGCTGTTTTTT. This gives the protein CASSAPGQGAGGELFF.

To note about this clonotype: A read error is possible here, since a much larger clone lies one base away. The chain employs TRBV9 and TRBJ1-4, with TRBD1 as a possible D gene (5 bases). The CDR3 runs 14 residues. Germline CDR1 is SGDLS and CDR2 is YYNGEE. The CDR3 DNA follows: TGTGCCAGCAGCGGTGACAGTTGGGGTGAAAACCTGTTTTTT. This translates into CASSGDSWGENLFF.

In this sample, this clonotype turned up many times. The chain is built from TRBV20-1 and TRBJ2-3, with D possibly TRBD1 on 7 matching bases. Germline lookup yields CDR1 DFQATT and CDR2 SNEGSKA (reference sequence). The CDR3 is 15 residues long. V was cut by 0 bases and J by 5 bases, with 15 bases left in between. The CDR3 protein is CSARDLEGARDTQYF. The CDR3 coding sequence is TGCAGTGCTAGAGATCTGGAGGGGGCAAGAGATACGCAGTATTTT.